The 25 T cell receptor beta chains below were found in one sample sequenced in a study of blood T cell repertoires in COVID-19 (dated by TCRdb to about 2020). The protocol used for the library was the immunoSEQ multiplex PCR assay. TCRdb retrieved this table from immuneACCESS and kept in-frame rearrangements only. Not all clones are present; in checked studies, unresolved V genes account for under half, and no reason is known for the remainder. The sample table lists a few hundred thousand clones, under 90% of them with a count of one. The ten largest clones represent 10% of the sample. Sequences were obtained from PBMCs or T cells enriched from blood (not recorded which). The receptors originated from a woman aged 18-29 years who had recovered from COVID-19.

This clone showed up just a few times. The gene calls are TRBV28 and TRBJ2-7; possibly TRBD1 for D (6 bases). The CDR3 consists of 16 residues. The V end was cut by 10 bases, the J end by 6 bases, with 28 bases between. Germline V lookup: CDR1 MDHEN, CDR2 SYDVKM. CDR3 in DNA: TGTGCCACCCAAAAGCTAACAGGGCGAATAAGGGTCGAGCAGTACTTC. Protein: CATQKLTGRIRVEQYF.

The J gene is TRBJ2-1, the V gene TRBV18, with TRBD2 matching 9 bases. J gave up 7 bases and V 3 bases, and 7 bases lay outside the gene matches. The CDR3 is made up of 15 amino acids. CDR1 is KGHSH and CDR2 is LQKENI in the germline V gene. CDR3 sequence: CASSPGGRASNEQFF. The CDR3 DNA sequence: TGTGCCAGCTCACCCGGCGGGAGGGCCTCGAATGAGCAGTTCTTC.

This clone was recorded once. The chain is built from TRBV19 and TRBJ1-2, with TRBD1 matching 11 bases. This CDR3 has 15 residues. The V segment lost 3 bases and the J segment 7 bases; nucleotides outside the gene matches: 7. Germline CDR1 and CDR2: LNHDA and SQIVND (reference sequence). This chain's CDR3 is CASSINPGTGGGYTF. CDR3 bases: TGTGCCAGTAGTATCAATCCCGGGACAGGGGGTGGCTACACCTTC.

This rearrangement joins TRBV3-1 (or the pseudogene TRBV3-2) to TRBJ2-7; TRBD1 aligns across 9 bases. CDR3 length: 16 amino acids. Germline V gene sequence: CDR1 LGHDT, CDR2 YNNKEL (reference sequence). The junction had 6 bases not matched to a gene; V was cut back by 1 base and J by 2 bases. In DNA, the CDR3 is TGTGCCAGCAGCCAAGGCCTACAGGGGGCCACCTACGAGCAGTACTTC. This gives the protein CASSQGLQGATYEQYF.

This clone has a single count. V and J are TRBV9 and TRBJ1-5; D perhaps matches TRBD1 (6 bases). Germline V gives CDR1 SGDLS, CDR2 YYNGEE. The ends were cut back, 4 bases at V and 6 bases at J, with 20 bases in the middle. The CDR3 contains 16 residues. The CDR3 DNA follows: TGTGCCAGCAGCCCAGACTCCGGGACATTGCTTCAGCCCCAGCATTTT. Protein: CASSPDSGTLLQPQHF.

As DNA, the CDR3 is TGTGCCAGCAGTGACGTCTCCTACTATGGCTACACCTTC. Amino acid sequence: CASSDVSYYGYTF. V usage is TRBV2 and J usage is TRBJ1-2, with unresolved D. Trimming pared 3 bases from V and 3 bases from J, leaving 8 bases between. The length of the CDR3 is 13 residues. Germline CDR1 and CDR2: SNHLY and FYNNEI.

In this sample, this clone turned up a few times. The V call is TRBV28, the J call TRBJ1-1; no firm D call. The V gene lost 2 bases and the J gene lost 2 bases, with 21 bases spanning the gap. This CDR3 contains 18 residues. CDR1 MDHEN and CDR2 SYDVKM come from the germline V gene. The CDR3 reads CASSLATYGIRYNTEAFF. CDR3 bases: TGTGCCAGCAGTTTAGCTACTTACGGGATAAGATACAACACTGAAGCTTTCTTT.

This clone was observed once. This sequence joins TRBV10-3 and TRBJ2-7; D perhaps matches TRBD1 (6 bases). The CDR3 contains 16 residues. V lost 4 bases and J lost 3, with 19 bases in between. Germline values: CDR1 ENHRY, CDR2 SYGVKD. Here the CDR3 reads CAISGGDLTGFYEQYF. The CDR3 coding sequence is TGTGCCATCAGTGGGGGCGACTTGACAGGTTTCTACGAGCAGTACTTC.

The V call is TRBV5-1, the J call TRBJ2-7; 9 bases are a match to TRBD1. Germline V gene sequence: CDR1 SGHRS, CDR2 YFSETQ. V gave up 4 bases and J gave up 6 bases; unmatched junction bases: 5. This CDR3 spans 13 amino acids. CDR3: CASSGGDRVEQYF. The DNA for the CDR3 is TGCGCCAGCAGCGGGGGGGACAGGGTCGAGCAGTACTTC. The full variable domain, in which reference TRBV5-1 and TRBJ2-7 provide the parts outside the CDR3, is KAGVTQTPRYLIKTRGQQVTLSCSPISGHRSVSWYQQTPGQGLQFLFEYFSETQRNKGNFPGRFSGRQFSNSRSEMNVSTLELGDSALYLCASSGGDRVEQYFGPGTRLTVT.

The V gene is TRBV5-1, the J gene TRBJ2-1; 8 bases map to TRBD2. Germline V CDR1 and CDR2: SGHRS, YFSETQ. The trim removed 5 bases at V and 0 bases at J, leaving 4 bases unmatched. CDR3 length: 15 residues. CDR3 residues: CASSPGTSSYNEQFF. In DNA, the CDR3 is TGCGCCAGCAGTCCCGGGACTAGCTCCTACAATGAGCAGTTCTTC.

The V gene is TRBV21-1, the J gene TRBJ1-2; the D call of TRBD1 is as the table states it, not checked on the DNA. TRBV21-1 is assigned pseudogene status. The CDR3 is 16 residues long. The CDR3 protein is CASSKARDRGDYGYTF. CDR3 bases: TGTGCCAGCAGCAAAGCGCGGGACAGGGGTGACTATGGCTACACCTTC.

The CDR3 sequence is CASSLGLAGEFTDTQYF. The CDR3 nucleotides are TGTGCCAGCAGCTTAGGACTAGCGGGAGAGTTCACAGATACGCAGTATTTT. The V and J genes are TRBV5-4 and TRBJ2-3, with 13 bases fitting TRBD2. The CDR3 length is 17 residues. The germline V gene has CDR1 SGHNT and CDR2 YYREEE (reference sequence). The ends lost 2 bases at V and 2 bases at J; junction bases unmatched: 5.

CDR3 nucleotides: TGTGCCAGCAGCTTTTCGTGGCAAAACAATGAGCAGTTCTTC. Encoded protein: CASSFSWQNNEQFF. The chain uses TRBV11-2 and TRBJ2-1; D is unclear. Germline lookup yields CDR1 SGHAT and CDR2 FQNNGV. The V end lost 3 bases, the J end lost 5 bases, and 11 bases lay between the germline ends. The CDR3 covers 14 residues.

This chain links TRBV7-2 with TRBJ2-1; D possibly corresponds to TRBD2 (6 bases). CDR3 length: 18 amino acids. V lost 3 bases, J lost 0 bases, and 18 bases lay in between. Germline CDR1 SGHTA, CDR2 FQGNSA. The CDR3 loop is CASSFEGGQVYSYNEQFF. In nucleotides, the CDR3 is TGTGCCAGCAGCTTTGAGGGAGGACAAGTCTACTCCTACAATGAGCAGTTCTTC.

The J gene is TRBJ1-5, the V gene TRBV7-8; maybe TRBD1 (6 bases). This CDR3 has 16 amino acids. CDR1 SGHVS and CDR2 FQNEAQ come from the germline V gene. Trimming stripped 1 base from V and 7 bases from J, with 17 bases between. The chain's CDR3 is CASSLGAQGIRQPQHF. DNA of the CDR3: TGTGCCAGCAGCTTAGGGGCTCAGGGGATCAGGCAGCCCCAGCATTTT.

This clone was recorded many times. The chain uses TRBV5-5 and TRBJ1-5; 7 bases align to TRBD1. The CDR3 contains 14 residues. CDR1 SGHKS and CDR2 YYEKEE come from the germline V gene (reference sequence). V was pared by 0 bases and J by 7 bases, with 4 bases of the junction left unmatched. The CDR3 loop reads CASSLEGTEQPQHF. CDR3 DNA: TGTGCCAGCAGCTTGGAGGGGACAGAACAGCCCCAGCATTTT.

The chain recombines TRBV28 with TRBJ1-1; D gene unclear. V shed 7 bases and J shed 4 bases, with 10 bases lying between them. Germline assignment: CDR1 MDHEN and CDR2 SYDVKM. CDR3 length: 12 amino acids. For the CDR3, the DNA is TGTGCCAGCATCTCCTTATCCACTGAAGCTTTCTTT. This gives the protein CASISLSTEAFF.

In this sample, this clone turned up a few times. The genes are TRBV2 and TRBJ1-5; 10 nucleotides align to TRBD1. The CDR3 spans 13 residues. Per germline, CDR1 SNHLY and CDR2 FYNNEI. The ends lost 11 bases at V and 5 bases at J; junction bases unmatched: 6. The CDR3 sequence: CACRDRGYQPQHF. DNA for the CDR3: TGTGCCTGCCGGGACAGGGGTTATCAGCCCCAGCATTTT.

The chain has TRBV7-9 and TRBJ2-1; 8 nucleotides align to TRBD1. Germline CDR1 SEHNR, CDR2 FQNEAQ (reference sequence). The CDR3 has 19 residues. The V gene end was trimmed by 2 bases and the J gene end by 7 bases; junction bases not matched to a gene: 19. This chain's CDR3 is CASSLMRWVDRDGRNEQFF. CDR3 nucleotides: TGTGCCAGCAGCTTAATGCGTTGGGTGGACAGGGACGGAAGGAATGAGCAGTTCTTC. Variable domain in full (rest from reference TRBV7-9 and TRBJ2-1): DTGVSQNPRHKITKRGQNVTFRCDPISEHNRLYWYRQTLGQGPEFLTYFQNEAQLEKSRLLSDRFSAERPKGSFSTLEIQRTEQGDSAMYLCASSLMRWVDRDGRNEQFFGPGTRLTVL.

The CDR3, as DNA: TGTGCCAGCAGCCCAGTCGACAGGGGGCCGGAGACCCAGTACTTC. Translated, it gives CASSPVDRGPETQYF. V is TRBV7-9 and J is TRBJ2-5, with 10 bases lining up with TRBD1. Trimming at V came to 5 bases and at J to 5 bases, leaving 8 bases not matched to a gene. CDR3 size: 15 residues. Germline lookup yields CDR1 SEHNR and CDR2 FQNEAQ (reference sequence).

The chain's CDR3 is CAISESAGSYGYTF. The DNA of the CDR3 is TGTGCCATCAGTGAGTCGGCAGGAAGCTATGGCTACACCTTC. This chain joins TRBV10-3 and TRBJ1-2; D is unresolved. V shed 0 bases and J shed 4 bases, with 9 bases lying between them. The length of the CDR3 is 14 residues. The germline CDR1 and CDR2 sequences are ENHRY and SYGVKD.

The chain couples TRBV9 to TRBJ2-5; the D is unclear. From germline, CDR1 is SGDLS and CDR2 YYNGEE. The CDR3 runs to 15 residues. Between the trimmed V and J ends, which lost 2 bases and 0 bases, there was a span of 11 bases. The CDR3 nucleotides are TGTGCCAGCAGCGTTAGCTCTTTGTACCAAGAGACCCAGTACTTC. Its translation: CASSVSSLYQETQYF.

The gene calls are TRBV4-2 and TRBJ1-2; a weak D match, TRBD1 (6 bases). CDR3 length: 16 residues. Trimming pared 3 bases from V and 4 bases from J, leaving 18 bases between. CDR1 is LGHNA and CDR2 is YNFKEQ in the germline V gene. The CDR3 spells CASSQELRDNFYGYTF. For the CDR3, the DNA is TGTGCCAGCAGCCAGGAACTCCGGGACAACTTCTATGGCTACACCTTC.

The chain carries TRBV7-8 and TRBJ1-2; perhaps TRBD1 as D (6 bases). Per germline, CDR1 SGHVS and CDR2 FQNEAQ. This CDR3 has 17 residues. V lost 5 bases and J lost 7, with 26 bases in between. The CDR3 DNA is TGTGCCAGCAGCCCAGTGATCCGGACAGTCCTACTCGGTGGCTACACCTTC. It is translated as CASSPVIRTVLLGGYTF.

The gene calls are TRBV5-5 and TRBJ1-6; D possibly corresponds to TRBD1 (5 bases). CDR1 is SGHKS and CDR2 is YYEKEE in the germline V gene (reference sequence). The CDR3 is 16 amino acids. The V end lost 3 bases, the J end lost 2 bases, and 12 bases lay between the germline ends. The DNA for the CDR3 is TGTGCCAGCAGCTCGGGACTGGACGCCTATAATTCACCCCTCCACTTT. It specifies CASSSGLDAYNSPLHF.